The present T cell receptor beta chain was sequenced within a study of spatial heterogeneity in lung cancer. Study results and caveats: Expanded TCRs that were ubiquitous or regional had counts tracking ubiquitous and regional nonsynonymous mutations, respectively. In tumors, expanded intratumoral alpha and beta TCR counts tracked mutation counts.

This clonotype was observed at least ten times. Its cognate antigen is unknown. The CDR3 has 13 residues. The V end lost 7 bases, the J end lost 1 base, and 12 bases lay between the germline ends. Germline CDR1 and CDR2: DFQATT and SNEGSKA (reference sequence). Specified time point: sample taken at primary tumor resection. Samples were obtained from more than 70 donors, all untreated early-stage non-small cell lung cancer patients. Unsorted whole RNA samples from tumor, nontumor lung or frozen PBMC were sequenced. A unique molecular identifier was carried by every single TCR cDNA molecule. Via MiXCR, TCRdb re-called the 5' RACE reads, giving one row per CDR3 protein. The table lists 25,000 to 30,000 distinct CDR3 sequences, approximately 7.7% of them singletons.

The chain is built from TRBV20-1 and TRBJ2-3; no firm D call. The source was lung tumor tissue, collected at surgery. This TCR was sampled from a male donor with early-stage non-small cell lung cancer. As DNA, the CDR3 is TGCAGTGTACACCTCGGCGGCACAGATACGCAGTATTTT. It yields the protein CSVHLGGTDTQYF.